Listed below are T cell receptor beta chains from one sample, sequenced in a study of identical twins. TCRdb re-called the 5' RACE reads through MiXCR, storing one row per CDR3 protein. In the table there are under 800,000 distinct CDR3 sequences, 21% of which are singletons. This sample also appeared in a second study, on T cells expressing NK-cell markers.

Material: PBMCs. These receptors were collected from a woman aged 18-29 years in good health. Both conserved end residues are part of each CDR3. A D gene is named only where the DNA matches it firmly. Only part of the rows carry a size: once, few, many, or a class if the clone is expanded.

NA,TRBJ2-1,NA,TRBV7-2,CASSLGGEPRYNEQFF,TGTGCCAGCAGCTTAGGAGGCGAGCCTCGGTACAATGAGCAGTTCTTC
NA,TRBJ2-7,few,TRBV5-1,CASGPGRLYEQYF,TGCGCCAGCGGCCCGGGACGGCTGTACGAGCAGTACTTC
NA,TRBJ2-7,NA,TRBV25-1,CASSRFSAGQRYYEQYF,TGTGCCAGCAGCCGTTTCTCGGCGGGACAGAGATACTACGAGCAGTACTTC
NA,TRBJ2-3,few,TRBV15,CATSRDEGWTDTQYF,TGTGCCACCAGCAGAGATGAGGGTTGGACAGATACGCAGTATTTT
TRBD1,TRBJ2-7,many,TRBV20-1,CSARGDRDYEQYF,TGCAGTGCTAGAGGGGACAGGGACTACGAGCAGTACTTC
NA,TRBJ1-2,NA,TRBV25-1,CASSDLKVGYGYTF,TGTGCCAGCAGTGATCTTAAGGTCGGCTATGGCTACACCTTC
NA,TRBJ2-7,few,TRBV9,CASSSSAWGAEQYF,TGTGCCAGCAGCTCGTCGGCTTGGGGTGCCGAGCAGTACTTC
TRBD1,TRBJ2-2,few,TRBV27,CASSRYLPGQGAGGELFF,TGTGCCAGCAGTCGATATCTGCCGGGACAGGGGGCAGGCGGGGAGCTGTTTTTT
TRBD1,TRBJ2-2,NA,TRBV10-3,CAIRTDRAGTGELFF,TGTGCCATCAGAACCGACAGGGCTGGCACCGGGGAGCTGTTTTTT
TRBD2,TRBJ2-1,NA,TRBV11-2,CASSLGLLAGDYLWGDEQFF,TGTGCCAGCAGCTTAGGGTTACTAGCGGGAGACTATTTATGGGGCGATGAGCAGTTCTTC
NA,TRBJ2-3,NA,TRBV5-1,CASSSSPFTDTQYF,TGCGCCAGCAGCTCGAGTCCTTTCACAGATACGCAGTATTTT
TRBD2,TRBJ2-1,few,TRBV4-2,CASSQVGSRGGSYNEQFF,TGTGCCAGCAGCCAAGTAGGATCGCGGGGGGGCTCCTACAATGAGCAGTTCTTC
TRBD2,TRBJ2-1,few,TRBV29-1,CSVEGTSFYNEQFF,TGCAGCGTTGAAGGGACTAGTTTCTACAATGAGCAGTTCTTC
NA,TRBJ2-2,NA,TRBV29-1,CSVDTENTGELFF,TGCAGCGTTGATACAGAGAACACCGGGGAGCTGTTTTTT
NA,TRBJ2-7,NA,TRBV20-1,CSARTGNYEQYF,TGCAGTGCAAGGACCGGAAACTACGAGCAGTACTTC
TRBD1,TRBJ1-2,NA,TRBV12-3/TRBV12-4,CASSLWDRGENNYGYTF,TGTGCCAGCAGTTTATGGGACAGGGGGGAAAATAACTATGGCTACACCTTC
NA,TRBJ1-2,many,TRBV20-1,CSARGMDGYYGYTF,TGCAGTGCAAGGGGAATGGACGGATACTATGGCTACACCTTC
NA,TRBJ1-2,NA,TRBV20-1,CSATPATELYGYTF,TGCAGTGCCACGCCGGCGACAGAACTCTATGGCTACACCTTC
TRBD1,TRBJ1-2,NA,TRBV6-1,CASSEAGDREGTF,TGTGCCAGCAGTGAAGCGGGGGACAGGGAAGGCACCTTC
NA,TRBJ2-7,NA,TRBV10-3,CAIRKPSGYEQYF,TGTGCCATCAGGAAGCCCTCCGGCTACGAGCAGTACTTC
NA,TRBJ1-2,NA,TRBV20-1,CSAREQITLPGYGYTF,TGCAGTGCTAGAGAACAGATCACTCTTCCGGGGTATGGCTACACCTTC
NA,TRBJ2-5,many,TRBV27,CASILRQVGETQYF,TGTGCCAGCATTCTTAGACAGGTTGGAGAGACCCAGTACTTC
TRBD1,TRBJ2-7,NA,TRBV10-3,CAISELAGGSGEQYF,TGTGCCATCAGTGAATTGGCAGGGGGTAGTGGCGAGCAGTACTTC
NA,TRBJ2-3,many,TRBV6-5,CASSYRRGTDTQYF,TGTGCCAGCAGTTACCGCCGAGGGACAGATACGCAGTATTTT
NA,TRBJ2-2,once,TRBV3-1,CASRGPYRGGELFF,TGTGCCAGCAGGGGGCCCTACCGAGGCGGGGAGCTGTTTTTT
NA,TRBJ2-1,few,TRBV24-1,CATSWGTDNEQFF,TGTGCCACCAGCTGGGGGACCGACAATGAGCAGTTCTTC
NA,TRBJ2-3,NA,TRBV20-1,CSAPLAGRSTDTQYF,TGCAGTGCCCCGCTAGCAGGCAGAAGCACAGATACGCAGTATTTT
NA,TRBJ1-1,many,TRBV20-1,CRGRQIINTEAFF,TGCAGGGGACGGCAGATTATTAACACTGAAGCTTTCTTT
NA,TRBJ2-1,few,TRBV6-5,CASSYSKAGLTYNEQFF,TGTGCCAGCAGTTACTCGAAGGCAGGGCTTACCTACAATGAGCAGTTCTTC
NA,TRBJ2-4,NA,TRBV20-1,CSAAKDFSVNRAKNIQYF,TGCAGTGCCGCCAAAGATTTTTCGGTGAACAGGGCCAAAAACATTCAGTACTTC
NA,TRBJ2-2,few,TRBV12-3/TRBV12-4,CASSFLGGELFF,TGTGCCAGCAGTTTTCTCGGCGGGGAGCTGTTTTTT
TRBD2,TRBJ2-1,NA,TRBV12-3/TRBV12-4,CASSTSLAGGHNEQFF,TGTGCCAGCAGTACCTCATTAGCGGGAGGTCACAATGAGCAGTTCTTC
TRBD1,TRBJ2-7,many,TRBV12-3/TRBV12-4,CASSRDSRFYEQYF,TGTGCCAGCAGCCGGGACAGCCGTTTCTACGAGCAGTACTTC
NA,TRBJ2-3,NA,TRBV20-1,CSASREALTDTQYF,TGCAGTGCCAGTCGAGAGGCGCTCACAGATACGCAGTATTTT
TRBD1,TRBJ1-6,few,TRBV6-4,CASSDSDRGGSPLHF,TGTGCCAGCAGTGACTCCGACAGGGGCGGCTCACCCCTCCACTTT
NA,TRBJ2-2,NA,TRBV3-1,CASVAWELFF,TGTGCCAGCGTTGCCTGGGAGCTGTTTTTT
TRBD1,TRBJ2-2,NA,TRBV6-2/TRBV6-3,CASRRQGIAGELFF,TGTGCCAGCAGAAGACAGGGTATCGCCGGGGAGCTGTTTTTT
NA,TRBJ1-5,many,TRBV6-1,CAYVGGSNQPQHF,TGTGCCTATGTTGGGGGTAGCAATCAGCCCCAGCATTTT
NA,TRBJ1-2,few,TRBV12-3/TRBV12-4,CASSLSRTHTF,TGTGCCAGCAGTTTGAGTCGGACCCACACCTTC
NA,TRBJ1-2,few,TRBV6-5,CASSYVAGRNYGYTF,TGTGCCAGCAGTTACGTCGCAGGGAGAAACTATGGCTACACCTTC
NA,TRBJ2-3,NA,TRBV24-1,CATSDRNPDTKYF,TGTGCCACCAGTGATCGAAACCCAGATACGAAGTATTTT
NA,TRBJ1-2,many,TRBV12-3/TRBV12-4,CASSTKRALDGYTF,TGTGCCAGCAGTACAAAGAGGGCCCTCGATGGCTACACCTTC
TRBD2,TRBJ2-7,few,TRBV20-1,CSASNSGTGEQYF,TGCAGTGCTAGTAATAGCGGGACGGGGGAGCAGTACTTC
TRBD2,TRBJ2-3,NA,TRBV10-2,CASIGLAGVGGTDTQYF,TGCGCCAGCATCGGACTAGCGGGAGTGGGAGGGACAGATACGCAGTATTTT
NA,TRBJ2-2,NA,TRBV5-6,CASSLTLASYTGELFF,TGTGCCAGCAGCTTGACCCTAGCGAGTTACACCGGGGAGCTGTTTTTT
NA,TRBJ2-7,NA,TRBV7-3,CASSAYPGQRYEQYF,TGTGCCAGCAGCGCCTATCCGGGACAAAGATACGAGCAGTACTTC
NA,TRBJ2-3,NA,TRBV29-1,CSVGWGVDTQYF,TGCAGCGTTGGTTGGGGGGTCGATACGCAGTATTTT
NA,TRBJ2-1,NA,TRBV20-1,CSAQDQGRSWANEQFF,TGCAGTGCCCAAGATCAAGGGCGTTCCTGGGCGAATGAGCAGTTCTTC
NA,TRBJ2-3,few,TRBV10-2,CASKWDSTDTQYF,TGCGCCAGCAAGTGGGATAGCACAGATACGCAGTATTTT
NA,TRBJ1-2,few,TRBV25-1,CASSEYNEGQTYF,TGTGCCAGCAGTGAATATAACGAAGGACAGACCTACTTC
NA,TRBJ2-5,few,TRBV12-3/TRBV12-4,CASSFRDGETQYF,TGTGCCAGCAGTTTTAGGGACGGAGAGACCCAGTACTTC
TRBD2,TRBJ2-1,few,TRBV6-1,CASSPTSGFYNEQFF,TGTGCCAGCAGCCCGACTAGCGGATTCTACAATGAGCAGTTCTTC
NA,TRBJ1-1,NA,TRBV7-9,CASFPPGNTEAFF,TGTGCCAGCTTCCCCCCGGGGAACACTGAAGCTTTCTTT
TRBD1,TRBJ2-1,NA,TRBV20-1,CSAHDRGVGNEQFF,TGCAGTGCTCACGACAGGGGGGTTGGTAATGAGCAGTTCTTC